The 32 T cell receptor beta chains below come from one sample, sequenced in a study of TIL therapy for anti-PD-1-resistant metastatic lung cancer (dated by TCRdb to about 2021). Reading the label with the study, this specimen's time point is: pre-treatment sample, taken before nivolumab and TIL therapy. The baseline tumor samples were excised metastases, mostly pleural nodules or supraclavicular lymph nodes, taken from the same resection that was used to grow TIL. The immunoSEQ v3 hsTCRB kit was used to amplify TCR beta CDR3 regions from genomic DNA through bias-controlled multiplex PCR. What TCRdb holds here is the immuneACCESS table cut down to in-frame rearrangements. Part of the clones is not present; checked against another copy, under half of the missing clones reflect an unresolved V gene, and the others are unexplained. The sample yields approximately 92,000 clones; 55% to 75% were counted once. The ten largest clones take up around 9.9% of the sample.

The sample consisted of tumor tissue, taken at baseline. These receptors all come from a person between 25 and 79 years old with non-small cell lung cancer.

The CDR3 reads CASSQLSKGISYEQYF. CDR3 nucleotide sequence: TGTGCCAGCAGCCAGCTGAGTAAAGGGATCTCCTACGAGCAGTACTTC. The genes are TRBV4-2 and TRBJ2-7; D remains ambiguous. CDR3 length: 16 amino acids. Germline values: CDR1 LGHNA, CDR2 YNFKEQ. The ends were cut back, 3 bases at V and 0 bases at J, with 15 bases in the middle.

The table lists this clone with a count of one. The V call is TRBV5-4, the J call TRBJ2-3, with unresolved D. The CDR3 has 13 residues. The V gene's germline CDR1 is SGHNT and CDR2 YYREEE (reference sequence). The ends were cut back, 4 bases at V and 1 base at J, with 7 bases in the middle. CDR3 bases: TGTGCCAGCAGCCCGACGGGCACAGATACGCAGTATTTT. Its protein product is CASSPTGTDTQYF. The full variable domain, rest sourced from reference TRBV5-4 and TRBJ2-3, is ETGVTQSPTHLIKTRGQQVTLRCSSQSGHNTVSWYQQALGQGPQFIFQYYREEENGRGNFPPRFSGLQFPNYSSELNVNALELDDSALYLCASSPTGTDTQYFGPGTRLTVL.

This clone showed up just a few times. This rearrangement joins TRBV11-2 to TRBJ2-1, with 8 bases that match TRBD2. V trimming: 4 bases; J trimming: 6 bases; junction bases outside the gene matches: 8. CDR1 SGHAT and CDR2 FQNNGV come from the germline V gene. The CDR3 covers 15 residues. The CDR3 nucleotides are TGTGCCAGCAGCTACACCGGGACTAGTGCCAATGAGCAGTTCTTC. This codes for CASSYTGTSANEQFF. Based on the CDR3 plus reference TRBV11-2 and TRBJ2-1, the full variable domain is EAGVAQSPRYKIIEKRQSVAFWCNPISGHATLYWYQQILGQGPKLLIQFQNNGVVDDSQLPKDRFSAERLKGVDSTLKIQPAKLEDSAVYLCASSYTGTSANEQFFGPGTRLTVL.

CDR3 sequence (DNA): TGTGCCAGCAGTGGAAGAAAGGACAGGCCCTTTGCAACTAATGAAAAACTGTTTTTT. Protein sequence: CASSGRKDRPFATNEKLFF. This chain links TRBV2 with TRBJ1-4, with TRBD1 matching 7 bases. Looked up from germline, CDR1 is SNHLY and CDR2 is FYNNEI. This CDR3 region has 19 residues. V trimming: 4 bases; J trimming: 0 bases; junction bases outside the gene matches: 14.

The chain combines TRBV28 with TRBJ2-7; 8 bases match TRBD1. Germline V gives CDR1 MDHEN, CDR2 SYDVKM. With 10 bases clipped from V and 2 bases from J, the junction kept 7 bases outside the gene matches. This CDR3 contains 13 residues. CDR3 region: CATGTGLTYEQYF. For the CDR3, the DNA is TGTGCCACCGGGACAGGTCTTACCTACGAGCAGTACTTC.

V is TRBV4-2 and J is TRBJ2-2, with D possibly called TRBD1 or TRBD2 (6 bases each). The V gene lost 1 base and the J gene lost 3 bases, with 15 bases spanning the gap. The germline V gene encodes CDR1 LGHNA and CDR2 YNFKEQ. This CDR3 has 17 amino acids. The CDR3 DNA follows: TGTGCCAGCAGCCAAGGCTGGGGGGCGGGTTACACCGGGGAGCTGTTTTTT. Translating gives CASSQGWGAGYTGELFF.

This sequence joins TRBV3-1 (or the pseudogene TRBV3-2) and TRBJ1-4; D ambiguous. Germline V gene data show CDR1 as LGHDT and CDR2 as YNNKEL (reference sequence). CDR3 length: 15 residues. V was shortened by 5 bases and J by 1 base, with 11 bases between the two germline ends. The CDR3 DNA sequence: TGTGCCAGCAGCATGCGAGCTGGAACTAATGAAAAACTGTTTTTT. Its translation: CASSMRAGTNEKLFF.

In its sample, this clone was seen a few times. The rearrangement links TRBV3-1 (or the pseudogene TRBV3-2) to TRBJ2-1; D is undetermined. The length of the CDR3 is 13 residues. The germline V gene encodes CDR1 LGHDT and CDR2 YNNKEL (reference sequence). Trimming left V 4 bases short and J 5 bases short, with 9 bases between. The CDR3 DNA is TGTGCCAGCAGCCCCGATCGTAACAATGAGCAGTTCTTC. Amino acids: CASSPDRNNEQFF.

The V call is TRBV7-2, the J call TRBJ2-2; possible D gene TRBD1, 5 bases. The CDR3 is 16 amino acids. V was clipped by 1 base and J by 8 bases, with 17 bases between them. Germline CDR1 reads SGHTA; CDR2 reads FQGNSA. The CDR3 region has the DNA TGTGCCAGCAGCTTAGTTGCTGGGGCCAGCCTGGGGGAGCTGTTTTTT. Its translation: CASSLVAGASLGELFF.

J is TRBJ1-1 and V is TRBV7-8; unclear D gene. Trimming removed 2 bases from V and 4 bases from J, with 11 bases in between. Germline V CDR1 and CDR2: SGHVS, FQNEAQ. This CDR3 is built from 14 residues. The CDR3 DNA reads TGTGCCAGCAGCTTATCGTTTCGGGTCACTGAAGCTTTCTTT. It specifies CASSLSFRVTEAFF.

The CDR3 nucleotides are TGTGCCAGCAGCTCTATCACTTACGAGCAGTACTTC. This encodes CASSSITYEQYF. This chain connects TRBV7-2 to TRBJ2-7, with D unclear. CDR1 and CDR2 from the germline V gene are SGHTA and FQGNSA. The CDR3 loop spans 12 amino acids. V shed 4 bases and J shed 4 bases, with 8 bases lying between them.

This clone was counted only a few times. CDR3 coding DNA: TGTGCCAGCAGCAACTCCCGGGAGGTGTACAATGAGCAGTTCTTC. Protein product: CASSNSREVYNEQFF. This rearrangement joins TRBV6-5 to TRBJ2-1, with 7 bases aligning to TRBD2. Trimming took 6 bases from V and 4 from J; bases not matched to a gene: 9. Per the germline V gene, CDR1 is MNHEY and CDR2 is SVGAGI. This CDR3 is built from 15 residues.

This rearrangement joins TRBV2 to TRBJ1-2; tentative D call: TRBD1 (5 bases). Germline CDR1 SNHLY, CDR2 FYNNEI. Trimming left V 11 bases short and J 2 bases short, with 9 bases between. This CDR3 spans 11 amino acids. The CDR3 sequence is CAGGGNYGYTF. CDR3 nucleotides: TGTGCCGGGGGAGGCAACTATGGCTACACCTTC.

CDR3 sequence: CASSREGITPLHF. The DNA for the CDR3 is TGTGCCAGCAGCAGAGAGGGCATCACACCCCTCCACTTT. The rearrangement uses TRBV7-8 and TRBJ1-6; no firm D call. The CDR3 is 13 residues long. Trimming cost V 5 bases and J 11 bases, with 13 bases left between them. Germline assignment: CDR1 SGHVS and CDR2 FQNEAQ.

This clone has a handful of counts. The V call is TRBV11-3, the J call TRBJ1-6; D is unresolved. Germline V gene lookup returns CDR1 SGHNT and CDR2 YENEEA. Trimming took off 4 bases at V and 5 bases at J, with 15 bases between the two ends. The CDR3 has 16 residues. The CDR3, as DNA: TGTGCCAGCAGCTACGCTCACTCCCCCCATAATTCACCCCTCCACTTT. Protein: CASSYAHSPHNSPLHF.

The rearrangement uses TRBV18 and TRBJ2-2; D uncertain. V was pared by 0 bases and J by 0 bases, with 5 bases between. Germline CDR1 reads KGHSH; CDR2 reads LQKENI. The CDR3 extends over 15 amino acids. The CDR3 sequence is CASSPPHANTGELFF. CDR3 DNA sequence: TGTGCCAGCTCACCACCTCACGCGAACACCGGGGAGCTGTTTTTT.

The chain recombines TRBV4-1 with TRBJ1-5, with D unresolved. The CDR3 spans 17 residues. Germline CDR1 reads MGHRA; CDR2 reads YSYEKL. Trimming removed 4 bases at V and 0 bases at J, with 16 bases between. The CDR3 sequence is CASSPKPGDYSNQPQHF. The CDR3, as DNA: TGCGCCAGCAGCCCTAAACCAGGAGATTATAGCAATCAGCCCCAGCATTTT.

The DNA for the CDR3 is TGTGCCATCAGTGAGTCGAGACAGGGGGGGGCCAAAAACATTCAGTACTTC. This encodes CAISESRQGGAKNIQYF. The rearrangement joins TRBV10-3 to TRBJ2-4; TRBD1 aligns across 9 bases. This CDR3 spans 17 amino acids. Germline CDR1 reads ENHRY; CDR2 reads SYGVKD. V lost 0 bases to trimming and J lost 1 base; unmatched junction nucleotides: 4.

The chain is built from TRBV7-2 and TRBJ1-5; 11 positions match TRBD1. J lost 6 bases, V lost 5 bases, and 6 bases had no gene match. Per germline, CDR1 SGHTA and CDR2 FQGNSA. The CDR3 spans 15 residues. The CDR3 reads CASSLGTGGPQPQHF. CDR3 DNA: TGTGCCAGCAGCCTCGGGACAGGGGGACCTCAGCCCCAGCATTTT.

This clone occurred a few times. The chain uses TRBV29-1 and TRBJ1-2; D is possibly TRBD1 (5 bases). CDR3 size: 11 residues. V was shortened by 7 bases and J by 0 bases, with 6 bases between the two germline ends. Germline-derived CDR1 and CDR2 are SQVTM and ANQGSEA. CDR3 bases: TGCAGCGCGACAGCTAACTATGGCTACACCTTC. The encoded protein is CSATANYGYTF. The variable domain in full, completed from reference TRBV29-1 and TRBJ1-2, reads SAVISQKPSRDICQRGTSLTIQCQVDSQVTMMFWYRQQPGQSLTLIATANQGSEATYESGFVIDKFPISRPNLTFSTLTVSNMSPEDSSIYLCSATANYGYTFGSGTRLTVV.

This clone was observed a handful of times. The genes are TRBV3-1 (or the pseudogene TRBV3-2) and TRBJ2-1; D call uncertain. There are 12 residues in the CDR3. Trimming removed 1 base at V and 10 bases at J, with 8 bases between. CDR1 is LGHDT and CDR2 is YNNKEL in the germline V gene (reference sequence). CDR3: CASSQGRREQFF. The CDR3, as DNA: TGTGCCAGCAGCCAAGGGCGGCGGGAGCAGTTCTTC.

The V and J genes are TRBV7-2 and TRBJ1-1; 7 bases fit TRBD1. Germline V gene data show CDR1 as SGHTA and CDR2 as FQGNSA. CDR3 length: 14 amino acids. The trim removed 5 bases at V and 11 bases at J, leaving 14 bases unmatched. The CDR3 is CASSQGQFWVGAFF. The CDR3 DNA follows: TGTGCCAGCAGCCAGGGACAGTTTTGGGTTGGGGCTTTCTTT. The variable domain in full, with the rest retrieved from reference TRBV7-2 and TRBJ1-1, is GAGVSQSPSNKVTEKGKDVELRCDPISGHTALYWYRQSLGQGLEFLIYFQGNSAPDKSGLPSDRFSAERTGGSVSTLTIQRTQQEDSAVYLCASSQGQFWVGAFFGQGTRLTVV.

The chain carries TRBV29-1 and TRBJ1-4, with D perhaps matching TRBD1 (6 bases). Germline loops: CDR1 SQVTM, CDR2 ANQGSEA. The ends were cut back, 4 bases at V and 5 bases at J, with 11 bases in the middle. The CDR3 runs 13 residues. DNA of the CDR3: TGCAGCGTTGGCGGGACAAGAAATGAAAAACTGTTTTTT. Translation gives CSVGGTRNEKLFF.

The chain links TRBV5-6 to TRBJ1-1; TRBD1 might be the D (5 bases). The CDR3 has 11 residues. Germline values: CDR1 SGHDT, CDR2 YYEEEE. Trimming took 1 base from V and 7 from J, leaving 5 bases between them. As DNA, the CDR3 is TGTGCCAGCAGCTTGCAGGGTGAAGCTTTCTTT. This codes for CASSLQGEAFF.

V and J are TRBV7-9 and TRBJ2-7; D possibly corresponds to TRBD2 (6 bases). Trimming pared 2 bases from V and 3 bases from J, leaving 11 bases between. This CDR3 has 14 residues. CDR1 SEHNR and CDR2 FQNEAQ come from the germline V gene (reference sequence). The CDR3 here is CASSLRAGCYEQYF. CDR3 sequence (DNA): TGTGCCAGCAGCTTACGTGCGGGGTGCTACGAGCAGTACTTC.

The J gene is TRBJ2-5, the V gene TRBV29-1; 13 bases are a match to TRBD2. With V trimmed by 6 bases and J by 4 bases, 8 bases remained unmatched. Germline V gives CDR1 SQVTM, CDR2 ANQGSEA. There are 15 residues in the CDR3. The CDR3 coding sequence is TGCAGCGTACCCGGGACTAGCGGGACCAGAGAGACCCAGTACTTC. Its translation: CSVPGTSGTRETQYF.

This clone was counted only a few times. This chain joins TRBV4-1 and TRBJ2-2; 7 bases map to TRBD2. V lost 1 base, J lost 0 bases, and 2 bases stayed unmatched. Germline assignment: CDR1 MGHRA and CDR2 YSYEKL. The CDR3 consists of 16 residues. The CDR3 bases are TGCGCCAGCAGCCAAGGGGGAGGGGCGAACACCGGGGAGCTGTTTTTT. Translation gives CASSQGGGANTGELFF.

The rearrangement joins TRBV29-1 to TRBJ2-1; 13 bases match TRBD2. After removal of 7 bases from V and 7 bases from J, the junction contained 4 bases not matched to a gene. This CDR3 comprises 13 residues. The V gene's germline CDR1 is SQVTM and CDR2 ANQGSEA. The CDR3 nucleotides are TGCAGCGCTGCGACTAGCGGGGGGAATGAGCAGTTCTTC. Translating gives CSAATSGGNEQFF.

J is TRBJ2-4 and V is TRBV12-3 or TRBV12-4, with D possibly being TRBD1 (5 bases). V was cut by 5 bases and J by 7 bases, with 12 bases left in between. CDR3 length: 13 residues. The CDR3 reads CASSVPGANIQYF. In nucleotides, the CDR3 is TGTGCCAGCAGTGTTCCTGGGGCTAACATTCAGTACTTC.

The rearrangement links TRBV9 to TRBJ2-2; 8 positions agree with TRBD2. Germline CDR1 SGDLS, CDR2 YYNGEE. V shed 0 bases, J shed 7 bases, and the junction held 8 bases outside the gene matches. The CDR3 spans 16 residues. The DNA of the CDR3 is TGTGCCAGCAGCGTAGCGCTTAGCGGGATGGGCGGGGAGCTGTTTTTT. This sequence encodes CASSVALSGMGGELFF. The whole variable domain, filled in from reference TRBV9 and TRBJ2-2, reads DSGVTQTPKHLITATGQRVTLRCSPRSGDLSVYWYQQSLDQGLQFLIQYYNGEERAKGNILERFSAQQFPDLHSELNLSSLELGDSALYFCASSVALSGMGGELFFGEGSRLTVL.

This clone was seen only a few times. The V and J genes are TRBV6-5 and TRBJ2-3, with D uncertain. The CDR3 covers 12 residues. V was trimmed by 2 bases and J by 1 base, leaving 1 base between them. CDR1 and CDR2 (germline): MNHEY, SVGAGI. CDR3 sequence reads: CASSYGTDTQYF. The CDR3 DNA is TGTGCCAGCAGTTACGGCACAGATACGCAGTATTTT.

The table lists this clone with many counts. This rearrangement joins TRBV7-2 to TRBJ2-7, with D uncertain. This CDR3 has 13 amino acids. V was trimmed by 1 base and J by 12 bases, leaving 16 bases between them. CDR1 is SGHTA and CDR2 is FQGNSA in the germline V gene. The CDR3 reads CASSLGSGPRWYF. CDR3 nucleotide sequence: TGTGCCAGCAGCTTAGGTTCAGGCCCCAGATGGTACTTC.